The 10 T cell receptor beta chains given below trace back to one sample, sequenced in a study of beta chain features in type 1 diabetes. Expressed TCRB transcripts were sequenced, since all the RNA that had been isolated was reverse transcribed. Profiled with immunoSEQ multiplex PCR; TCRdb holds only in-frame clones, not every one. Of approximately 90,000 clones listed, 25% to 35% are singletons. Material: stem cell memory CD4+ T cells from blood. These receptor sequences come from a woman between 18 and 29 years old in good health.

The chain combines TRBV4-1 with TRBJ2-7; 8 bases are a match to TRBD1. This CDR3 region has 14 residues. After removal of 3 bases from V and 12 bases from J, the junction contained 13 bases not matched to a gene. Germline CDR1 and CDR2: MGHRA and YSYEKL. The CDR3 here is CASSHPGQEAVRYF. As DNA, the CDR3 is TGCGCCAGCAGCCACCCGGGACAGGAAGCAGTGAGGTACTTC.

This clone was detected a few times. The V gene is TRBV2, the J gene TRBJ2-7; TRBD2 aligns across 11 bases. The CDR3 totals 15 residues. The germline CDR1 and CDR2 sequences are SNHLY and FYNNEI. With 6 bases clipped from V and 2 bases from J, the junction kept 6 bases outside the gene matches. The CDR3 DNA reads TGTGCCAGCAGGAGACTAGCGGGAATCGCCTACGAGCAGTACTTC. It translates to CASRRLAGIAYEQYF.

The CDR3 coding sequence is TGTGCCAGCAGCTGGGACTTGTCTAAGAACAATGAGCAGTTCTTC. The encoded protein is CASSWDLSKNNEQFF. The chain employs TRBV5-8 and TRBJ2-1; D possibly corresponds to TRBD2 (6 bases). CDR1 and CDR2 from the germline V gene are SGHTS and YDEGEE. This CDR3 has 15 residues. Trimming took off 3 bases at V and 5 bases at J, with 15 bases between the two ends.

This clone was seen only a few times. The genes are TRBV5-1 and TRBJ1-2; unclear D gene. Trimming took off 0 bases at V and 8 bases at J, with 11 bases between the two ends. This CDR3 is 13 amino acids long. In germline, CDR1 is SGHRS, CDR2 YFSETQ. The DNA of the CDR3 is TGCGCCAGCAGCTTGGCAAGCAGCGGGGGCTACACCTTC. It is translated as CASSLASSGGYTF.

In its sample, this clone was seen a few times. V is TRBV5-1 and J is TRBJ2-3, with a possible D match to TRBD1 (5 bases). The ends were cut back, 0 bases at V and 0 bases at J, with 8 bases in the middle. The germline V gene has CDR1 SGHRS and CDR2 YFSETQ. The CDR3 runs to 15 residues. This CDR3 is CASSLGGPSTDTQYF. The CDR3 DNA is TGCGCCAGCAGCTTGGGGGGCCCTAGCACAGATACGCAGTATTTT.

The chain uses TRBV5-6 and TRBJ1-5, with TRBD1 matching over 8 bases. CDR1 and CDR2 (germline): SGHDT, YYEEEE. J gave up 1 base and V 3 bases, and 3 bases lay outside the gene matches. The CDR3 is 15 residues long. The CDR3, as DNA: TGTGCCAGCAGCTCAGGGGGCGGAAGCAATCAGCCCCAGCATTTT. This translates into CASSSGGGSNQPQHF. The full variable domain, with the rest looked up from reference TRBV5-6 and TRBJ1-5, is DAGVTQSPTHLIKTRGQQVTLRCSPKSGHDTVSWYQQALGQGPQFIFQYYEEEERQRGNFPDRFSGHQFPNYSSELNVNALLLGDSALYLCASSSGGGSNQPQHFGDGTRLSIL.

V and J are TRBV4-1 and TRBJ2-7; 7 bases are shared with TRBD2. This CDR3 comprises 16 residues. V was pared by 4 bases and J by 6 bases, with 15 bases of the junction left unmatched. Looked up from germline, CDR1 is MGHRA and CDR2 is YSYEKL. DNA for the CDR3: TGCGCCAGCAGCCCAACTGGGCGCGGGAGAAGAGGCGAGCAGTACTTC. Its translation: CASSPTGRGRRGEQYF.

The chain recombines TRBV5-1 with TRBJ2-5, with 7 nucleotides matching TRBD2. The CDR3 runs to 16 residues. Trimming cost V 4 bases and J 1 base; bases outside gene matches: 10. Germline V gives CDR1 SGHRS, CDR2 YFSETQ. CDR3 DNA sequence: TGCGCCAGCAGCCTTGCGCTCGGGGGGAGCCAAGAGACCCAGTACTTC. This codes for CASSLALGGSQETQYF.

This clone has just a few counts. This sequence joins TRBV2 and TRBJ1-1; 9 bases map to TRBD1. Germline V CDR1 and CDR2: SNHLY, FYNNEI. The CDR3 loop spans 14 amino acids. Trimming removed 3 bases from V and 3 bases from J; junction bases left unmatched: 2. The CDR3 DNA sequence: TGTGCCAGCAGTGACCGGACAGGGGACACTGAAGCTTTCTTT. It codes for CASSDRTGDTEAFF.

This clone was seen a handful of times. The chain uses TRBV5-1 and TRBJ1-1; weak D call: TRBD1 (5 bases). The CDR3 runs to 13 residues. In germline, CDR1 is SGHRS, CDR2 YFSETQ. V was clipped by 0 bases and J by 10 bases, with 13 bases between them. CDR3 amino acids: CASSLAEKGPAFF. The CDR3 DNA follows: TGCGCCAGCAGCTTGGCCGAAAAGGGGCCAGCTTTCTTT.